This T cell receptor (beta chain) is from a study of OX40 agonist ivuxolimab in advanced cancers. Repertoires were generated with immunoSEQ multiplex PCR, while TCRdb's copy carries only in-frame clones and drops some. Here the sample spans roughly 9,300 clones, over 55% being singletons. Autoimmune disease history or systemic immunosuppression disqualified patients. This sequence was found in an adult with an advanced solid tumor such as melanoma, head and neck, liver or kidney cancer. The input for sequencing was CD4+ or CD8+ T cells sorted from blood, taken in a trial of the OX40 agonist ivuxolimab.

The CDR3 region is CASTRAGGPGNTIYF. The CDR3 DNA reads as TGTGCCAGTACGCGTGCTGGGGGGCCTGGAAACACCATATATTTT. J is TRBJ1-3 and V is TRBV19; D might be TRBD1 (6 bases). The CDR3 is 15 residues long. Trimming pared 7 bases from V and 2 bases from J, leaving 15 bases between. Germline CDR1 reads LNHDA; CDR2 reads SQIVND (reference sequence).